This T cell receptor beta chain derives from a study of blood T cells in healthy people across ages. A sample-barcoded 5' primer and a J-beta primer mix were used in a second PCR of roughly 7 to 12 cycles. TCRdb independently ran MiXCR on the 5' RACE reads; one entry per CDR3 protein. Among around 940,000 distinct CDR3 sequences listed, 51% were seen once. Germline assignment: CDR1 MGHRA and CDR2 YSYEKL. The CDR3 extends over 14 amino acids. V lost 0 bases and J 6 bases, leaving 12 bases between the germline ends. V is TRBV4-1 and J is TRBJ2-7; the D is unclear. The receptor was derived from a woman aged 55 to 70 in good health. The sample comprised blood. In DNA form, the CDR3 reads TGCGCCAGCAGCCAAGAGCCTCGTTGGCCCGAGCAGTACTTC. It specifies CASSQEPRWPEQYF.